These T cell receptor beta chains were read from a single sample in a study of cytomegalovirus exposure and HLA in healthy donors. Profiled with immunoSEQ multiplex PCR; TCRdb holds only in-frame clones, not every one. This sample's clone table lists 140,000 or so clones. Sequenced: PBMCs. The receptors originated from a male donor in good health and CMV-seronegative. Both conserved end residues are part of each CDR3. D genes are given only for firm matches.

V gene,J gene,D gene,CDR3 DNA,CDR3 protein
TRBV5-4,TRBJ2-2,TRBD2,TGTGCCAGCAGCTTGGCCCGCGGGAGTGGCACCGGGGAGCTGTTTTTT,CASSLARGSGTGELFF
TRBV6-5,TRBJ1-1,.,TGTGCCAGCAGTCTAACGTGGAACACTGAAGCTTTCTTT,CASSLTWNTEAFF
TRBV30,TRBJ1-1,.,TGTGCCTGGAGTGTACTCGGGACTAGGAACACTGAAGCTTTCTTT,CAWSVLGTRNTEAFF
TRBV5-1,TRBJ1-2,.,TGCGCCAGCAGCCCCCTCCGCGACTATGGCTACACCTTC,CASSPLRDYGYTF
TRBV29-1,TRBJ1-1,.,TGCAGCACTGGACAGATTGAAGCTTTCTTT,CSTGQIEAFF
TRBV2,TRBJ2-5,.,TGTGCCAGCCCAGGTACTAGCCAAAGAGAGACCCAGTACTTC,CASPGTSQRETQYF
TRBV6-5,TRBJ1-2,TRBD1,TGTGCCAGCAGTATAACAGGGGCCAACTATGGCTACACCTTC,CASSITGANYGYTF
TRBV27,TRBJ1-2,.,TGTGCCAGCAGTTTATCCCACTCAGGGGATGGCTACACCTTC,CASSLSHSGDGYTF
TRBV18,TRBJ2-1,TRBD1,TGTGCCAGCTCACCAGGGACAGGGTATGAGCAGTTCTTC,CASSPGTGYEQFF
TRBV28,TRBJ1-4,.,TGTGCCAGCAGTTTAGGAGTCAAACTGTTTTTT,CASSLGVKLFF